The text below deals with one T cell receptor beta chain. Its target is unknown. Everyone who donated was a healthy bone marrow donor. This sample is drawn from a study of cytomegalovirus exposure and HLA in healthy donors. A multiplex PCR was run with 60 Vbeta primers and 13 Jbeta primers. In the source study's methods: The count from a later analysis was tens of millions of unique TCR beta chains, 9.5 million to 11 million of them shared. Method: immunoSEQ multiplex PCR; TCRdb's copy keeps in-frame clones and lacks some. Clone size and V and J calls were adopted from that table, with D and trimming inferred from the DNA. The sample consists of around 80,000 clones, approximately 79% of them appearing once. Broader study findings: Roughly uniform depth of sequencing across donors was assumed in presence/absence analyses.

The V and J ends lost 10 bases and 5 bases, in that order; junction bases with no gene match: 14. The CDR3 loop spans 14 amino acids. Germline V lookup: CDR1 LNHDA, CDR2 SQIVND (reference sequence). The sequenced material came from PBMCs. This receptor was taken from a female donor in good health and CMV-seronegative. The V and J genes are TRBV19 and TRBJ2-7, with 7 bases that match TRBD2. This chain's CDR3 is CANLRGRAYNEQYF. DNA for the CDR3: TGTGCCAACCTACGAGGGAGGGCTTATAACGAGCAGTACTTC.